These 26 T cell receptor beta chains were all obtained from the same sample, sequenced in a study of T cell changes during pregnancy in multiple sclerosis (dated by TCRdb to about 2019). The library came from the immunoSEQ multiplex PCR assay. TCRdb limited this immuneACCESS table to in-frame rearrangements with V and J called. A share of clones is missing; checked studies link under half to unresolved V genes, and the rest is unexplained. The sample has roughly 50,000 clones on record, approximately 92% of them singletons. 0.25% of the sample is taken by the ten largest. The sequenced sample was CD4+ T cells from peripheral blood mononuclear cells, obtained in the third trimester of pregnancy. These TCRs come from a female donor with multiple sclerosis, enrolled in a pregnancy study.

The rearrangement uses TRBV9 and TRBJ2-5, with D tentatively TRBD2 (5 bases). V lost 0 bases and J 4 bases, leaving 13 bases between the germline ends. Germline assignment: CDR1 SGDLS and CDR2 YYNGEE. CDR3 size: 15 residues. The CDR3 DNA reads TGTGCCAGCAGCGTAGTTGGTCAGGCGGGAGAGACCCAGTACTTC. Translated, it gives CASSVVGQAGETQYF.

The chain carries TRBV7-3 and TRBJ1-5; D is uncertain. V was cut by 4 bases and J by 6 bases, with 10 bases left in between. Germline CDR1 SGHTA, CDR2 FQGTGA. The CDR3 runs 13 residues. CDR3 protein: CASSSRTGQPQHF. CDR3 bases: TGTGCCAGCAGCTCCCGTACGGGTCAGCCCCAGCATTTT. The complete variable domain, with remaining parts taken from reference TRBV7-3 and TRBJ1-5, reads GAGVSQTPSNKVTEKGKYVELRCDPISGHTALYWYRQSLGQGPEFLIYFQGTGAADDSGLPNDRFFAVRPEGSVSTLKIQRTERGDSAVYLCASSSRTGQPQHFGDGTRLSIL.

The chain uses TRBV2 and TRBJ2-7, with TRBD1 as a possible D gene (6 bases). Trimming pared 9 bases from V and 2 bases from J, leaving 14 bases between. The CDR3 is 13 amino acids. Germline V gives CDR1 SNHLY, CDR2 FYNNEI. This CDR3 reads CARTTGPAYEQYF. The CDR3 nucleotides are TGTGCCAGGACGACAGGCCCAGCCTACGAGCAGTACTTC.

The chain employs TRBV15 and TRBJ2-3; possible D gene TRBD1, 5 bases. The CDR3 is 19 amino acids. Trimming left V 0 bases short and J 3 bases short, with 22 bases between. Germline lookup yields CDR1 LNHNV and CDR2 YYDKDF (reference sequence). The CDR3 spells CATSREVDSGWALTDTQYF. The CDR3 region has the DNA TGTGCCACCAGCAGAGAAGTAGACTCAGGGTGGGCGCTTACAGATACGCAGTATTTT.

This chain links TRBV28 with TRBJ2-7, with TRBD1 matching over 8 bases. V was pared by 5 bases and J by 0 bases, with 9 bases of the junction left unmatched. The CDR3 spans 16 residues. Germline V gives CDR1 MDHEN, CDR2 SYDVKM. The DNA for the CDR3 is TGTGCCAGCAGTGATCCGGGACAGGTTACCTCCTACGAGCAGTACTTC. It codes for CASSDPGQVTSYEQYF.

CDR3 sequence reads: CASSSTGFKNIQYF. CDR3 bases: TGTGCCAGCAGTTCGACAGGTTTTAAAAACATTCAGTACTTC. V usage is TRBV27 and J usage is TRBJ2-4; D perhaps matches TRBD1 (6 bases). With 4 bases removed from V and 4 bases from J, the gap between germline ends came to 11 bases. Germline V gene sequence: CDR1 MNHEY, CDR2 SMNVEV (reference sequence). The CDR3 runs 14 residues.

The V call is TRBV5-1, the J call TRBJ2-1, with 14 bases lining up with TRBD2. V dropped 4 bases and J dropped 3; count of bases not matched to a gene: 6. The CDR3 spans 17 residues. Per the germline V gene, CDR1 is SGHRS and CDR2 is YFSETQ. The chain's CDR3 is CASSPGLAGAYYNEQFF. The CDR3 DNA sequence: TGCGCCAGCAGCCCGGGACTAGCGGGGGCCTACTACAATGAGCAGTTCTTC.

This CDR3 reads CASYGSLNEKLFF. DNA of the CDR3: TGTGCCAGCTACGGGAGCTTAAATGAAAAACTGTTTTTT. The chain is built from TRBV6-5 and TRBJ1-4; D remains unclear. V was shortened by 8 bases and J by 5 bases, with 12 bases between the two germline ends. From germline, CDR1 is MNHEY and CDR2 SVGAGI. The CDR3 consists of 13 residues.

The chain has TRBV5-1 and TRBJ1-4; TRBD1 might be the D (6 bases). The CDR3 sequence is 14 residues long. Trimming left V 7 bases short and J 0 bases short, with 10 bases between. Germline CDR1 and CDR2: SGHRS and YFSETQ. CDR3 residues: CASSRTATNEKLFF. CDR3 sequence (DNA): TGCGCCAGCTCAAGGACAGCAACTAATGAAAAACTGTTTTTT.

The rearrangement uses TRBV18 and TRBJ1-1; D possibly corresponds to TRBD1 (5 bases). CDR3 size: 14 residues. V was cut by 2 bases and J by 5 bases, with 12 bases left in between. Germline values: CDR1 KGHSH, CDR2 LQKENI. CDR3 sequence reads: CASSPGAGWTEAFF. Here the CDR3 DNA reads TGTGCCAGCTCACCAGGGGCCGGGTGGACTGAAGCTTTCTTT.

CDR3 amino acids: CASSFRGTGDEKLFF. CDR3 DNA: TGTGCCAGCAGCTTCCGAGGGACAGGGGATGAAAAACTGTTTTTT. The chain combines TRBV7-9 with TRBJ1-4; TRBD1 matches at 10 bases. After removal of 3 bases from V and 6 bases from J, the junction contained 4 bases not matched to a gene. CDR3 length equals 15 residues. The V gene's germline CDR1 is SEHNR and CDR2 FQNEAQ (reference sequence).

V and J are TRBV19 and TRBJ1-1; no definite D call. The CDR3 has 15 amino acids. CDR1 LNHDA and CDR2 SQIVND come from the germline V gene (reference sequence). Trimming left V 3 bases short and J 1 base short, with 12 bases between. CDR3 region: CASSISGSSNTEAFF. CDR3 bases: TGTGCCAGTAGTATCTCAGGCTCTTCGAACACTGAAGCTTTCTTT.

In its sample, this clone was seen a few times. V gene TRBV15 combines with J gene TRBJ1-5, with D perhaps TRBD1 (5 bases). The germline V and J ends were trimmed by 2 bases and 3 bases, with 11 bases remaining between them. Germline CDR1 reads LNHNV; CDR2 reads YYDKDF (reference sequence). The CDR3 has 15 amino acids. In DNA, the CDR3 is TGTGCCACCAGCAGATTCCGACAGTCCAATCAGCCCCAGCATTTT. Protein sequence: CATSRFRQSNQPQHF. Complete variable domain (other parts from reference TRBV15 and TRBJ1-5): DAMVIQNPRYQVTQFGKPVTLSCSQTLNHNVMYWYQQKSSQAPKLLFHYYDKDFNNEADTPDNFQSRRPNTSFCFLDIRSPGLGDTAMYLCATSRFRQSNQPQHFGDGTRLSIL.

The genes are TRBV18 and TRBJ2-2; 12 bases are shared with TRBD2. The CDR3 loop spans 19 amino acids. CDR1 KGHSH and CDR2 LQKENI come from the germline V gene. Trimming cost V 4 bases and J 2 bases; bases outside gene matches: 11. CDR3 bases: TGTGCCAGCTCACGGAGACTAGCGGGAGCCCTCTCTAACACCGGGGAGCTGTTTTTT. Translation gives CASSRRLAGALSNTGELFF.

This chain connects TRBV6-5 to TRBJ2-1, with 13 bases matching TRBD2. Looked up from germline, CDR1 is MNHEY and CDR2 is SVGAGI. V gave up 5 bases and J gave up 7 bases; unmatched junction bases: 5. The CDR3 is 15 amino acids. DNA of the CDR3: TGTGCCAGCAGTACCGGGACTAGCGGGACGAATGAGCAGTTCTTC. It specifies CASSTGTSGTNEQFF.

This clone was detected once. V and J are TRBV6-9 and TRBJ1-4, with 7 positions matching TRBD1. V dropped 5 bases and J dropped 4; count of bases not matched to a gene: 13. The germline gives CDR1 MNHGY, CDR2 SVAAGI. CDR3 length: 17 amino acids. The CDR3 DNA reads as TGTGCCAGCAGTCAAACCCTTGACAGGGCGGATAATGAAAAACTGTTTTTT. This codes for CASSQTLDRADNEKLFF.

The rearrangement joins TRBV30 to TRBJ2-1, with D perhaps TRBD2 (5 bases). The CDR3 has 16 residues. The V gene's germline CDR1 is GTSNPN and CDR2 SVGIG (reference sequence). With 5 bases removed from V and 8 bases from J, the gap between germline ends came to 25 bases. The CDR3 reads CAWVKQNIATGYEQFF. The CDR3 nucleotides read TGTGCCTGGGTTAAGCAGAACATAGCGACGGGTTATGAGCAGTTCTTC.

The chain employs TRBV28 and TRBJ1-1; 7 nucleotides line up with TRBD1. CDR1 is MDHEN, CDR2 SYDVKM, per germline. The CDR3 runs to 14 residues. Trimming took 8 bases from V and 4 from J; bases not matched to a gene: 10. CDR3 protein: CASCPHRGPTEAFF. The DNA for the CDR3 is TGTGCCAGCTGCCCTCACAGGGGACCCACTGAAGCTTTCTTT.

CDR3 coding DNA: TGTGCCAGCAGCGTATATAGCGGGAGCTCCTACAATGAGCAGTTCTTC. Translation: CASSVYSGSSYNEQFF. The chain combines TRBV7-9 with TRBJ2-1, with 9 nucleotides matching TRBD2. Germline values: CDR1 SEHNR, CDR2 FQNEAQ (reference sequence). Losses at the gene ends were 5 bases for V and 0 bases for J; bases not matched to a gene: 5. This CDR3 region has 16 residues.

The V gene is TRBV7-6, the J gene TRBJ1-2; D not resolved. CDR3 size: 13 residues. The germline V and J ends were trimmed by 4 bases and 3 bases, with 9 bases remaining between them. From germline, CDR1 is SGHVS and CDR2 FNYEAQ. As DNA, the CDR3 is TGTGCCAGCAGCTCGGCGGACTACTATGGCTACACCTTC. The encoded protein is CASSSADYYGYTF. Supplemented by reference TRBV7-6 and TRBJ1-2, the full variable domain reads GAGVSQSPRYKVTKRGQDVALRCDPISGHVSLYWYRQALGQGPEFLTYFNYEAQQDKSGLPNDRFSAERPEGSISTLTIQRTEQRDSAMYRCASSSADYYGYTFGSGTRLTVV.

To note about this clone: The same CDR3 is also encoded by other DNA sequences in this sample. CDR3 nucleotide sequence: TGTGCCAGCAGTGTACGACAAGCAACTAATGAAAAACTGTTTTTT. Translation: CASSVRQATNEKLFF. The V gene is TRBV2, the J gene TRBJ1-4; D unclear. V lost 4 bases to trimming and J lost 0 bases, with 9 bases between them. This CDR3 has 15 amino acids. CDR1 and CDR2 (germline): SNHLY, FYNNEI.

V and J are TRBV6-5 and TRBJ1-1; D call uncertain. The CDR3 spans 14 residues. Germline V gives CDR1 MNHEY, CDR2 SVGAGI. Deletions cut 2 bases from V and 4 bases from J, with 11 bases between. In DNA form, the CDR3 reads TGTGCCAGCAGTTACAGGGATAGCGGCACTGAAGCTTTCTTT. It encodes CASSYRDSGTEAFF.

This sequence joins TRBV6-1 and TRBJ1-1; D uncertain. This CDR3 has 14 residues. Germline V gene sequence: CDR1 MNHNS, CDR2 SASEGT. V lost 0 bases and J 8 bases, leaving 13 bases between the germline ends. The CDR3 protein is CASSEARSSLEAFF. CDR3 DNA sequence: TGTGCCAGCAGTGAAGCAAGGAGTAGCCTAGAAGCTTTCTTT.

This clone was observed once. The rearrangement joins TRBV27 to TRBJ1-1, with D perhaps matching TRBD1 (6 bases). This CDR3 has 14 residues. V was cut by 3 bases and J by 3 bases, with 11 bases left in between. Germline assignment: CDR1 MNHEY and CDR2 SMNVEV (reference sequence). Written as DNA, the CDR3 is TGTGCCAGCAGTTTGTACAGGGAGTACACTGAAGCTTTCTTT. Translation: CASSLYREYTEAFF.

The chain uses TRBV30 and TRBJ1-4; 7 nucleotides align to TRBD1. The CDR3 runs 14 residues. The V gene's germline CDR1 is GTSNPN and CDR2 SVGIG (reference sequence). Trimming removed 5 bases from V and 0 bases from J; junction bases left unmatched: 3. This chain's CDR3 is CAWAGGATNEKLFF. The CDR3 nucleotides are TGTGCCTGGGCAGGGGGAGCAACTAATGAAAAACTGTTTTTT.

J is TRBJ1-2 and V is TRBV10-3; D might be TRBD1 (6 bases). The V end was cut by 4 bases, the J end by 5 bases, with 11 bases between. From germline, CDR1 is ENHRY and CDR2 SYGVKD. This CDR3 spans 13 amino acids. CDR3 region: CAISAGTNYGYTF. For the CDR3, the DNA is TGTGCCATCAGTGCCGGGACAAATTATGGCTACACCTTC.